The 18 T cell receptor beta chains below were found in one sample sequenced in a study of OX40 agonist ivuxolimab in advanced cancers. The assay was immunoSEQ multiplex PCR, and TCRdb's table has in-frame clones only and misses some. Of 76,000 or so clones in the sample, approximately 85% were seen once. The specimen was CD4+ or CD8+ T cells sorted from blood, collected in a trial of the OX40 agonist ivuxolimab. Receptors originate from an adult with an advanced solid tumor such as melanoma, head and neck, liver or kidney cancer.

This clone was found a few times. The chain joins TRBV6-6 to TRBJ1-1; 8 nucleotides align to TRBD1. With V trimmed by 6 bases and J by 3 bases, 6 bases remained unmatched. Germline V gene data show CDR1 as MNHNY and CDR2 as SVGAGI (reference sequence). The CDR3 is 14 amino acids. Here the CDR3 DNA reads TGTGCCAGCAGGAACCAGGGGGCCCACACTGAAGCTTTCTTT. Encoded protein: CASRNQGAHTEAFF.

V usage is TRBV19 and J usage is TRBJ1-5; D might be TRBD1 (6 bases). Germline V gene sequence: CDR1 LNHDA, CDR2 SQIVND (reference sequence). CDR3 length equals 16 residues. V lost 5 bases, J lost 2 bases, and 16 bases lay in between. The CDR3 DNA sequence: TGTGCCAGTAGTTCAGGGGCCCCCGGGGGCAATCAGCCCCAGCATTTT. This codes for CASSSGAPGGNQPQHF.

The J gene is TRBJ2-2, the V gene TRBV6-5; 8 bases are a match to TRBD1. The CDR3 covers 13 residues. The trim removed 11 bases at V and 4 bases at J, leaving 6 bases unmatched. Per the germline V gene, CDR1 is MNHEY and CDR2 is SVGAGI. CDR3 loop: CAARTGGTGELFF. CDR3 DNA sequence: TGTGCCGCACGAACAGGGGGCACCGGGGAGCTGTTTTTT.

The sample holds a few counts of this clone. The chain couples TRBV18 to TRBJ2-3, with unresolved D. Looked up from germline, CDR1 is KGHSH and CDR2 is LQKENI. Trimming cost V 3 bases and J 6 bases, with 7 bases left between them. This CDR3 is built from 12 residues. The CDR3 region is CASSPGDDTQYF. CDR3 nucleotide sequence: TGTGCCAGCTCACCGGGCGATGATACGCAGTATTTT. Supplemented by reference TRBV18 and TRBJ2-3, the full variable domain reads NAGVMQNPRHLVRRRGQEARLRCSPMKGHSHVYWYRQLPEEGLKFMVYLQKENIIDESGMPKERFSAEFPKEGPSILRIQQVVRGDSAAYFCASSPGDDTQYFGPGTRLTVL.

The chain employs TRBV19 and TRBJ2-3, with TRBD2 matching over 8 bases. CDR1 is LNHDA and CDR2 is SQIVND in the germline V gene (reference sequence). The V and J ends lost 9 bases and 4 bases, in that order; junction bases with no gene match: 6. This CDR3 region has 13 residues. Here the CDR3 reads CARIAGWSDTQYF. As DNA, the CDR3 is TGTGCCAGGATAGCGGGGTGGTCAGATACGCAGTATTTT. The whole variable domain, filled in from reference TRBV19 and TRBJ2-3, reads DGGITQSPKYLFRKEGQNVTLSCEQNLNHDAMYWYRQDPGQGLRLIYYSQIVNDFQKGDIAEGYSVSREKKESFPLTVTSAQKNPTAFYLCARIAGWSDTQYFGPGTRLTVL.

The chain links TRBV7-6 to TRBJ1-2, with TRBD1 identical over 8 bases. V lost 0 bases to trimming and J lost 4 bases; unmatched junction nucleotides: 16. The CDR3 runs 19 residues. The V gene's germline CDR1 is SGHVS and CDR2 FNYEAQ. CDR3 DNA: TGTGCCAGCAGCTTAGCCAGGGGAGGACAGGGAACTACTAGCTATGGCTACACCTTC. It is translated as CASSLARGGQGTTSYGYTF.

This sequence joins TRBV6-5 and TRBJ1-5; D not resolved. CDR1 is MNHEY and CDR2 is SVGAGI in the germline V gene. The CDR3 is 16 residues long. V lost 4 bases and J lost 3, with 16 bases in between. CDR3 residues: CASSSSRAGYNQPQHF. CDR3 nucleotides: TGTGCCAGCAGTTCCTCCCGGGCAGGCTACAATCAGCCCCAGCATTTT.

This sequence joins TRBV7-2 and TRBJ1-2, with D unclear. CDR3 size: 13 residues. The germline V gene has CDR1 SGHTA and CDR2 FQGNSA. V lost 1 base and J 6 bases, leaving 9 bases between the germline ends. This CDR3 reads CASSLERRDGYTF. DNA for the CDR3: TGTGCCAGCAGCTTAGAACGGCGCGATGGCTACACCTTC. Complete variable domain (other parts from reference TRBV7-2 and TRBJ1-2): GAGVSQSPSNKVTEKGKDVELRCDPISGHTALYWYRQSLGQGLEFLIYFQGNSAPDKSGLPSDRFSAERTGGSVSTLTIQRTQQEDSAVYLCASSLERRDGYTFGSGTRLTVV.

The CDR3 loop is CASSYSLNTGELFF. CDR3 DNA sequence: TGTGCCAGCAGTTACAGCCTGAACACCGGGGAGCTGTTTTTT. The rearrangement joins TRBV6-6 to TRBJ2-2; D not resolved. Germline CDR1 is MNHNY and CDR2 is SVGAGI (reference sequence). V shed 2 bases and J shed 1 base, with 5 bases lying between them. The CDR3 totals 14 residues.

This chain connects TRBV4-1 to TRBJ2-2, with D perhaps matching TRBD1 (5 bases). With 7 bases removed from V and 3 bases from J, the gap between germline ends came to 6 bases. The germline V gene has CDR1 MGHRA and CDR2 YSYEKL. This CDR3 is built from 12 residues. The CDR3 sequence is CASKGDTGELFF. CDR3 nucleotide sequence: TGCGCCAGCAAAGGGGACACCGGGGAGCTGTTTTTT.

This chain uses TRBV9 with TRBJ1-5, with unresolved D. The CDR3 runs to 15 residues. The germline V gene encodes CDR1 SGDLS and CDR2 YYNGEE. V lost 0 bases, J lost 3 bases, and 10 bases lay in between. The CDR3 nucleotides are TGTGCCAGCAGCGTAGGTGGGCAGAACAATCAGCCCCAGCATTTT. This codes for CASSVGGQNNQPQHF.

The chain uses TRBV6-5 and TRBJ2-2, with D possibly TRBD1 on 6 matching bases. Germline values: CDR1 MNHEY, CDR2 SVGAGI. The V end was cut by 6 bases, the J end by 6 bases, with 17 bases between. The length of the CDR3 is 15 residues. The CDR3 region has the DNA TGTGCCAGCAGACCGACAGGCCCCCAGGCCGGGGAGCTGTTTTTT. Amino acids: CASRPTGPQAGELFF.

The rearrangement links TRBV9 to TRBJ1-2; D remains unclear. Trimming cost V 4 bases and J 6 bases, with 10 bases left between them. Germline CDR1 SGDLS, CDR2 YYNGEE. The CDR3 has 12 amino acids. The CDR3 DNA follows: TGTGCCAGCAGCCCCTCTAAGGATGGCTACACCTTC. It translates to CASSPSKDGYTF.

The chain is built from TRBV2 and TRBJ1-5; D ambiguous. The germline V gene encodes CDR1 SNHLY and CDR2 FYNNEI. The V and J ends lost 6 bases and 2 bases respectively, with 17 bases between them. This CDR3 comprises 16 residues. The CDR3 bases are TGTGCCAGCAGAAAACAAGGGAGTCAGGGCAATCAGCCCCAGCATTTT. It codes for CASRKQGSQGNQPQHF.

The chain employs TRBV19 and TRBJ2-3; D is perhaps TRBD2 (5 bases). The CDR3 has 13 residues. Germline lookup yields CDR1 LNHDA and CDR2 SQIVND (reference sequence). V lost 5 bases and J lost 6, with 12 bases in between. CDR3 coding DNA: TGTGCCAGTAGTTACGGGATGACGGATACGCAGTATTTT. This encodes CASSYGMTDTQYF.

In this sample, this clone turned up once. This chain links TRBV10-3 with TRBJ1-2; the match to TRBD1 covers 10 bases. Trimming cost V 5 bases and J 4 bases; bases outside gene matches: 4. The length of the CDR3 is 14 residues. Per germline, CDR1 ENHRY and CDR2 SYGVKD. The DNA for the CDR3 is TGTGCCATCAGTACCCGGGACAGGGGCTATGGCTACACCTTC. Its translation is CAISTRDRGYGYTF.

V usage is TRBV30 and J usage is TRBJ1-1, with D unresolved. Per the germline V gene, CDR1 is GTSNPN and CDR2 is SVGIG (reference sequence). With 5 bases removed from V and 7 bases from J, the gap between germline ends came to 8 bases. This CDR3 has 10 amino acids. CDR3 sequence (DNA): TGTGCCTGGGTACAGATTGAAGCTTTCTTT. The encoded protein is CAWVQIEAFF.

This CDR3 is CASDRRIGGGVHEQFF. The CDR3 DNA is TGCGCCAGCGACCGACGGATAGGCGGGGGGGTCCATGAGCAGTTCTTC. J is TRBJ2-1 and V is TRBV5-1; 9 nucleotides line up with TRBD2. V gave up 7 bases and J gave up 8 bases; unmatched junction bases: 16. This CDR3 contains 16 residues. The germline gives CDR1 SGHRS, CDR2 YFSETQ.